Listed here are 19 T cell receptor beta chains from one sample, sequenced in a study of beta chain features in type 1 diabetes. The study's findings and limits: Among all four CD4+ subsets, Type 1 diabetes patients had TCRB CDR3s that were moderately but significantly shorter.

For these TCRs, the target antigens are not known. What was sequenced were expressed TCRB transcripts, since all of the isolated RNA had been reverse transcribed. Clones were sequenced by immunoSEQ multiplex PCR, and TCRdb holds only the in-frame ones, with some missing. The table shows 300,000 to 400,000 clones, with around 9.3% occurring only once. The source material was central memory CD4+ T cells from blood. The receptors derive from a man under 40 with type 1 diabetes.

The chain has TRBV28 and TRBJ1-2; a weak D match, TRBD1 (5 bases). Trimming removed 6 bases at V and 3 bases at J, with 14 bases between. Germline loops: CDR1 MDHEN, CDR2 SYDVKM. The CDR3 length is 14 residues. CDR3 amino acids: CASSLRGRYYGYTF. The DNA of the CDR3 is TGTGCCAGCAGCCTCCGGGGCAGGTACTATGGCTACACCTTC.

This clone has at least ten counts. CDR3 protein: CASSTPDQYFTNIQYF. In nucleotides, the CDR3 is TGTGCCAGCAGCACCCCGGACCAATATTTTACTAACATTCAGTACTTC. J is TRBJ2-4 and V is TRBV7-2; D unclear. The CDR3 has 16 amino acids. Trimming pared 5 bases from V and 7 bases from J, leaving 21 bases between. Germline lookup yields CDR1 SGHTA and CDR2 FQGNSA.

This clone was picked up a small number of times. Its ends do not fully match the called genes, so a read error is possible. Other DNA sequences from this sample encode an identical CDR3 as well. The V call is TRBV7-7, the J call TRBJ2-5; TRBD1 matches 9 bases. Germline CDR1 SSHAT, CDR2 FNYEAQ (reference sequence). The CDR3 runs to 14 residues. The CDR3 is CASSSGQGRETQYF. DNA for the CDR3: TGTGCTAGCAGCTCTGGACAGGGGCGGGAGACCCAGTACTTC. Combining the CDR3 with reference TRBV7-7 and TRBJ2-5 gives the whole variable domain GAGVSQSPRYKVTKRGQDVTLRCDPISSHATLYWYQQALGQGPEFLTYFNYEAQPDKSGLPSDRFSAERPEGSISTLTIQRTEQRDSAMYRCASSSGQGRETQYFGPGTRLLVL.

This clone was detected a few times. The rearrangement links TRBV29-1 to TRBJ1-2; 9 nucleotides align to TRBD1. Looked up from germline, CDR1 is SQVTM and CDR2 is ANQGSEA. Unmatched junction bases numbered 3, after V lost 4 bases and J lost 3 bases. This CDR3 is 13 amino acids long. The CDR3 loop is CSVGTGDDYGYTF. The CDR3 region has the DNA TGCAGCGTTGGGACAGGGGACGACTATGGCTACACCTTC.

The chain combines TRBV18 with TRBJ2-7, with TRBD2 as a possible D gene (6 bases). CDR1 is KGHSH and CDR2 is LQKENI in the germline V gene. CDR3 size: 17 residues. V was clipped by 0 bases and J by 2 bases, with 17 bases between them. The CDR3 DNA follows: TGTGCCAGCTCACCACCGAACACCGGCAGGGAGGCCTACGAGCAGTACTTC. As protein: CASSPPNTGREAYEQYF.

There are a few counts of this clone. One end of the junction is discordant with germline, which a read error may explain. This chain uses TRBV18 with TRBJ1-4; the D gene is possibly TRBD1 (6 bases). The CDR3 length is 15 residues. From germline, CDR1 is KGHSH and CDR2 LQKENI. This chain's CDR3 is CASSPPEQGNEKLFF. The CDR3 coding sequence is TGTGCCAGCTCACCCCCCGAACAGGGCAATGAGAAACTGTTTTTT. Combining the CDR3 with reference TRBV18 and TRBJ1-4 gives the whole variable domain NAGVMQNPRHLVRRRGQEARLRCSPMKGHSHVYWYRQLPEEGLKFMVYLQKENIIDESGMPKERFSAEFPKEGPSILRIQQVVRGDSAAYFCASSPPEQGNEKLFFGSGTQLSVL.

The table lists this clone with a few counts. V usage is TRBV21-1 and J usage is TRBJ1-2. TRBV21-1 is reported as a pseudogene. The CDR3 totals 13 residues. In DNA, the CDR3 is TGTGCCGTCAAGGATAGAGGTATATATGGCTACACCTTC. Translating gives CAVKDRGIYGYTF.

The chain has TRBV18 and TRBJ2-7; D is possibly TRBD2 (5 bases). Germline CDR1 is KGHSH and CDR2 is LQKENI. The CDR3 is made up of 13 amino acids. Between the trimmed V and J ends, which lost 3 bases and 12 bases, there was a span of 18 bases. CDR3 loop: CASSPRGLYEGYF. The CDR3, as DNA: TGTGCCAGCTCACCTCGTGGGTTATACGAGGGGTACTTC.

The chain is built from TRBV5-1 and TRBJ2-7, with TRBD2 matching over 10 bases. This CDR3 region has 17 residues. Germline trimming cut 0 bases from V and 6 bases from J; bases unmatched to any gene: 12. Germline V gives CDR1 SGHRS, CDR2 YFSETQ. This CDR3 is CASSLAPSGGRASEQYF. Written as DNA, the CDR3 is TGCGCCAGCAGCTTGGCACCTAGCGGGGGCCGGGCCTCCGAGCAGTACTTC.

V usage is TRBV2 and J usage is TRBJ2-2, with a tentative D call TRBD2 (6 bases). The CDR3 is made up of 14 amino acids. Germline CDR1 is SNHLY and CDR2 is FYNNEI. Trimming took 8 bases from V and 5 from J, leaving 15 bases between them. The CDR3 here is CASGGTEGTGELFF. The CDR3 region has the DNA TGTGCCAGCGGTGGCACGGAGGGAACCGGGGAGCTGTTTTTT.

The V and J genes are TRBV30 and TRBJ1-3, with 8 bases lining up with TRBD1. V shed 3 bases, J shed 0 bases, and the junction held 1 base outside the gene matches. Germline values: CDR1 GTSNPN, CDR2 SVGIG (reference sequence). The CDR3 runs to 14 residues. CDR3 DNA sequence: TGTGCCTGGAGGACAGGGGACTCTGGAAACACCATATATTTT. Translation: CAWRTGDSGNTIYF.

On this clone: Other DNA sequences within the sample encode an identical CDR3. The chain couples TRBV15 to TRBJ2-3; D is ambiguous. V was cut by 1 base and J by 3 bases, with 5 bases left in between. The CDR3 runs to 13 residues. Per germline, CDR1 LNHNV and CDR2 YYDKDF (reference sequence). CDR3 coding DNA: TGTGCCACCAGCAGAGGGCGGACAGATACGCAGTATTTT. Residues: CATSRGRTDTQYF.

This clone turned up a few times. The chain combines TRBV5-4 with TRBJ2-7; 8 nucleotides match TRBD2. The CDR3 is made up of 15 amino acids. In germline, CDR1 is SGHNT, CDR2 YYREEE (reference sequence). The junction had 6 bases not matched to a gene; V was cut back by 4 bases and J by 0 bases. DNA of the CDR3: TGTGCCAGCAGCCCCGGGGGGGTTGGCTCCTACGAGCAGTACTTC. It yields the protein CASSPGGVGSYEQYF.

J is TRBJ1-6 and V is TRBV30, with unresolved D. From germline, CDR1 is GTSNPN and CDR2 SVGIG (reference sequence). The V end was cut by 1 base, the J end by 15 bases, with 10 bases between. The CDR3 totals 11 residues. CDR3 loop: CAWSASSDLHF. The CDR3 bases are TGTGCCTGGAGTGCTTCCTCGGACCTCCACTTT.

A few counts support this clone. This chain joins TRBV7-9 and TRBJ2-3; D gene unclear. V shed 7 bases and J shed 1 base, with 18 bases lying between them. The CDR3 sequence is 16 residues long. Germline assignment: CDR1 SEHNR and CDR2 FQNEAQ (reference sequence). This CDR3 is CASNTPRQVGTDTQYF. The CDR3 DNA sequence: TGTGCCAGCAACACCCCTCGCCAGGTGGGCACAGATACGCAGTATTTT.

The V gene is TRBV5-1, the J gene TRBJ2-7, with D perhaps assigned TRBD1 or TRBD2 (5 bases each). The CDR3 extends over 14 amino acids. The ends were cut back, 5 bases at V and 3 bases at J, with 15 bases in the middle. Germline V gene data show CDR1 as SGHRS and CDR2 as YFSETQ. The CDR3 here is CASSYGTAGYEQYF. The DNA for the CDR3 is TGCGCCAGCAGTTACGGGACCGCAGGCTACGAGCAGTACTTC.

The genes are TRBV18 and TRBJ2-5; D possibly corresponds to TRBD1 (5 bases). Trimming stripped 6 bases from V and 7 bases from J, with 18 bases between. CDR3 size: 14 residues. Per germline, CDR1 KGHSH and CDR2 LQKENI. CDR3 in DNA: TGTGCCAGCTCCCTTTCTGGGGCGGAAGTGACCCAGTACTTC. Translation gives CASSLSGAEVTQYF.

This clone has a handful of counts. This chain uses TRBV5-1 with TRBJ2-1; the D is unclear. Trimming left V 4 bases short and J 4 bases short, with 6 bases between. The CDR3 sequence is 12 residues long. The V gene's germline CDR1 is SGHRS and CDR2 YFSETQ. CDR3 DNA: TGCGCCAGCAGCGATAAGTACAATGAGCAGTTCTTC. This sequence encodes CASSDKYNEQFF. Supplemented by reference TRBV5-1 and TRBJ2-1, the full variable domain reads KAGVTQTPRYLIKTRGQQVTLSCSPISGHRSVSWYQQTPGQGLQFLFEYFSETQRNKGNFPGRFSGRQFSNSRSEMNVSTLELGDSALYLCASSDKYNEQFFGPGTRLTVL.

The sample holds many counts of this clone. Here the CDR3 reads CASIGQATNEKLFF. As DNA, the CDR3 is TGTGCCAGCATTGGACAGGCAACTAATGAAAAACTGTTTTTT. The chain combines TRBV2 with TRBJ1-4; 7 nucleotides line up with TRBD1. CDR1 and CDR2 from the germline V gene are SNHLY and FYNNEI. CDR3 size: 14 residues. J was trimmed by 0 bases and V by 7 bases; bases with no gene match: 2.